This entry describes one TCR beta chain. Original handling: Reference gene primers were amplified, and this amplification served to estimate nucleated cell counts. Sequencing used immunoSEQ multiplex PCR; TCRdb keeps in-frame clones, though not all of them. V, J and clone size are those of that table, while D and trimming were read from the DNA. Among about 120,000 clones listed, 65% to 90% were seen once. The V gene's germline CDR1 is MNHEY and CDR2 SMNVEV (reference sequence). CDR3 length: 15 residues. The V segment lost 6 bases and the J segment 5 bases; nucleotides outside the gene matches: 9. The record originates from a study of blood T cell repertoires in COVID-19. For the study at large: The United States, Italy and Spain were the sources of the acute and convalescent COVID-19 samples. In each case, the material was cDNA or gDNA derived from T cells, B-cell-depleted T cells, or PBMCs.

The chain recombines TRBV27 with TRBJ2-2; TRBD1 agrees at 7 bases. The sample taken for sequencing was peripheral blood. The sequence derives from an elderly man with acute or convalescent COVID-19. This CDR3 reads CASSLGTVTTGELFF. In DNA form, the CDR3 reads TGTGCCAGCAGCCTTGGGACAGTCACGACCGGGGAGCTGTTTTTT.